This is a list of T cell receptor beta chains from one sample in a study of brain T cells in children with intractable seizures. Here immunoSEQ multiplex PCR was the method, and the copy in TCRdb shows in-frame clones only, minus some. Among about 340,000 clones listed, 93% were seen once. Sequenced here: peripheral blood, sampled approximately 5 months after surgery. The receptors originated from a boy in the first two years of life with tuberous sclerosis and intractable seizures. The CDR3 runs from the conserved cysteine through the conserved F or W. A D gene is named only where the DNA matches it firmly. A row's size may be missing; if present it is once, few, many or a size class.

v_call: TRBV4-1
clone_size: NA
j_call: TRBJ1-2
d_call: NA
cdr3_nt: TGCGCCAGCAGTCTCGTAGAGAGCGGACACTATGGCTACACCTTC
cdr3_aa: CASSLVESGHYGYTF

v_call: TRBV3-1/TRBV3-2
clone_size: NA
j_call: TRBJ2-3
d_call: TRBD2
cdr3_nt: TGTGCCAGCAGCCAAGATCAAGCGGGGTCCACAGATACGCAGTATTTT
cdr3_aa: CASSQDQAGSTDTQYF

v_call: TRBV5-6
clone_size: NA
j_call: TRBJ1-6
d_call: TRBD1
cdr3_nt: TGTGCCAGCAGCTGGAACAGGGGGGATTCACCCCTCCACTTT
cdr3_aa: CASSWNRGDSPLHF

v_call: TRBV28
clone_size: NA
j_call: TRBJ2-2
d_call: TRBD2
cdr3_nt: TGTGCCAGCAGTCCCCGGGGGGGTGACGGGGAGCTGTTTTTT
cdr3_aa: CASSPRGGDGELFF

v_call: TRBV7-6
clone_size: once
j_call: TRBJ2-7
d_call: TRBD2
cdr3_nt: TGTGCCAGCAGCTTAAGAGGGACTAGCGATGCCTCCTACGAGCAGTACTTC
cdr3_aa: CASSLRGTSDASYEQYF

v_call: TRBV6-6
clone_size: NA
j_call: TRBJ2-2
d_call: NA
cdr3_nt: TGTGCCAGCAGTCCCCGAAGAGGGTCCTTCCTAGCGAGTACCGGGGAGCTGTTTTTT
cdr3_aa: CASSPRRGSFLASTGELFF

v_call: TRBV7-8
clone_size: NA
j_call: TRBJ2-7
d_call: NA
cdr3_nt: TGTGCCAGCAGCCCCTGGACAGAAGCCTACGAGCAGTACTTC
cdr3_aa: CASSPWTEAYEQYF

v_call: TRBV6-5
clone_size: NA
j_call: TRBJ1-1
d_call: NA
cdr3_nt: TGTGCCAGCAACGCGGGGGAGAACACTGAAGCTTTCTTT
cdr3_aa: CASNAGENTEAFF

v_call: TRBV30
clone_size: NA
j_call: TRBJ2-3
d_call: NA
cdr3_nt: TGTGCCTGGCTGCCTCATGCCCGGACAGATACGCAGTATTTT
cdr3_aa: CAWLPHARTDTQYF

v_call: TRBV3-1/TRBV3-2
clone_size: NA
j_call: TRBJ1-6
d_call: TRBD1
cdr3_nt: TGTGCCAGCAGCCCCCGACAGGGAGGGAATTCACCCCTCCACTTT
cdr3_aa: CASSPRQGGNSPLHF